This T cell receptor beta chain comes out of a study of blood T cell repertoires in COVID-19. Study background: T cells, B-cell-depleted T cells, or PBMCs supplied cDNA or gDNA.

This clone has just one count. The CDR3 is made up of 15 amino acids. J lost 2 bases, V lost 5 bases, and 0 bases had no gene match. Per germline, CDR1 SGHTA and CDR2 FQGNSA. Profiling relied on immunoSEQ multiplex PCR, and the TCRdb table lists in-frame clones only, not all of them. The profile shows some 250,000 clones, 65% to 85% of them singletons. The chain combines TRBV7-2 with TRBJ2-1; TRBD2 matches 13 bases. This TCR derives from a man between 40 and 49 years old with acute or convalescent COVID-19. Sequences were obtained from peripheral blood. CDR3 in DNA: TGTGCCAGCAGCGGACTAGCGGGAGCCTACAATGAGCAGTTCTTC. Its protein product is CASSGLAGAYNEQFF.